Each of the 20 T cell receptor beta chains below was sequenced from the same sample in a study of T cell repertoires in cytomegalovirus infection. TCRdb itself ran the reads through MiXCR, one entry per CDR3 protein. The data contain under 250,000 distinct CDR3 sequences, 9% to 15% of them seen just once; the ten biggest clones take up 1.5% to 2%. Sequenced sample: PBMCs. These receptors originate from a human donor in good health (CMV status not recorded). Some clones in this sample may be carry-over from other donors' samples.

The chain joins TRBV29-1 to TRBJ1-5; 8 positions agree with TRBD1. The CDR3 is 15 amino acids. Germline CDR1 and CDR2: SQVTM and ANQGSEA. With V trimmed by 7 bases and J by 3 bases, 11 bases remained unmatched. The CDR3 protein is CSGRGGTGINQPQHF. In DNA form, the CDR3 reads TGCAGCGGTCGCGGGGGGACAGGTATCAATCAGCCCCAGCATTTT.

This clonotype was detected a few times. CDR3 amino acids: CSVDSGRVNEQFF. CDR3 coding DNA: TGCAGCGTTGATAGCGGGAGGGTTAATGAGCAGTTCTTC. The V and J genes are TRBV29-1 and TRBJ2-1; 11 bases map to TRBD2. The length of the CDR3 is 13 residues. The V and J ends lost 3 bases and 7 bases, in that order; junction bases with no gene match: 2. Germline V CDR1 and CDR2: SQVTM, ANQGSEA.

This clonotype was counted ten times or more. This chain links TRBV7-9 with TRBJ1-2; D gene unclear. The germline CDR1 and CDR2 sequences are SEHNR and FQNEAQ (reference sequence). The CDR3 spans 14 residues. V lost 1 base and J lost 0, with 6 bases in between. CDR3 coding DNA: TGTGCCAGCAGCTTAGAGGCACCTAACTATGGCTACACCTTC. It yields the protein CASSLEAPNYGYTF.

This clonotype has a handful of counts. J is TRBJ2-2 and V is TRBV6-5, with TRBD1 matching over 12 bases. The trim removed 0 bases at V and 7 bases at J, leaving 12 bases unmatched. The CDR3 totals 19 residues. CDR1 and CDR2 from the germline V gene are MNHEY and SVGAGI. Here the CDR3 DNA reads TGTGCCAGCAGTTACTCCTTGAGGTTGGGGACAGGGGGCAACGGGGAGCTGTTTTTT. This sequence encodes CASSYSLRLGTGGNGELFF.

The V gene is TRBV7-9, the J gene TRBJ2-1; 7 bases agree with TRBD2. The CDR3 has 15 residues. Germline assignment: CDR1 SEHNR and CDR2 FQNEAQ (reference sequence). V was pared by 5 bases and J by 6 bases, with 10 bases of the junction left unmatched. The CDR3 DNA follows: TGTGCCAGCAGCCTACCTCTAGCGGTCCTCAATGAGCAGTTCTTC. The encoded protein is CASSLPLAVLNEQFF.

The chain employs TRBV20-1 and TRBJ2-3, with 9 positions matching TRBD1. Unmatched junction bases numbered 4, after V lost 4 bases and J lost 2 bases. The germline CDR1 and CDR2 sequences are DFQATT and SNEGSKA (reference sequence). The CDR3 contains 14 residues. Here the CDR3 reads CSATGTGPTDTQYF. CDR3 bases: TGCAGTGCTACCGGGACAGGGCCCACAGATACGCAGTATTTT.

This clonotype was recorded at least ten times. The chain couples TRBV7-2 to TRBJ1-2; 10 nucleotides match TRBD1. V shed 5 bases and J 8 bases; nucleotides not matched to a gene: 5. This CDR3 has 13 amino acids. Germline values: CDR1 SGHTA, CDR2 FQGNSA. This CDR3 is CASSLGTGVGYTF. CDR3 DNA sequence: TGTGCCAGCAGCCTCGGGACAGGGGTGGGCTACACCTTC.

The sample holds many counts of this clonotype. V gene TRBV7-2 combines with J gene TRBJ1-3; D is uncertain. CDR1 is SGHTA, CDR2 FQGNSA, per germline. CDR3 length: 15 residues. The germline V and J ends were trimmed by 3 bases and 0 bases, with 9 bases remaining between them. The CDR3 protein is CASSLESGSGNTIYF. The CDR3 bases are TGTGCCAGCAGCTTGGAGTCGGGCTCTGGAAACACCATATATTTT.

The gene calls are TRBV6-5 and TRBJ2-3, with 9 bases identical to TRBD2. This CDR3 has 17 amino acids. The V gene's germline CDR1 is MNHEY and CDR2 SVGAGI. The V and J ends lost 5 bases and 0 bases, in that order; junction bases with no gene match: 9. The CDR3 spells CASSLSGAGGSTDTQYF. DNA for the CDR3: TGTGCCAGCAGTCTCTCCGGTGCGGGAGGGAGCACAGATACGCAGTATTTT.

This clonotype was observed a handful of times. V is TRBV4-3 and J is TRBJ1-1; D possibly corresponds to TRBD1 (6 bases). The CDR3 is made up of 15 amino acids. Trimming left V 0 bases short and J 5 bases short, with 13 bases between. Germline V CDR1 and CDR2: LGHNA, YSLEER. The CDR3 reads CASSQEGAGATEAFF. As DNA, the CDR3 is TGCGCCAGCAGCCAAGAAGGAGCAGGGGCTACTGAAGCTTTCTTT.

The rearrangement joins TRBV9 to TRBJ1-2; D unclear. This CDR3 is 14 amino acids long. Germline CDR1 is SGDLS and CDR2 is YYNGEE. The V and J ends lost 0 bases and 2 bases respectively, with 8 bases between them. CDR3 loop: CASSVAGRNYGYTF. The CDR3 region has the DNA TGTGCCAGCAGCGTAGCGGGGAGAAACTATGGCTACACCTTC.

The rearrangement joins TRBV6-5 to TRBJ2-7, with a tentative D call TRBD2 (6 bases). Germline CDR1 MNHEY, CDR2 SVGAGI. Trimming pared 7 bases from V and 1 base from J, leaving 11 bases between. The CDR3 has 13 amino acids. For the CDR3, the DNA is TGTGCCAGCACCTCGGGGGTATCCTACGAGCAGTACTTC. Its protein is CASTSGVSYEQYF.

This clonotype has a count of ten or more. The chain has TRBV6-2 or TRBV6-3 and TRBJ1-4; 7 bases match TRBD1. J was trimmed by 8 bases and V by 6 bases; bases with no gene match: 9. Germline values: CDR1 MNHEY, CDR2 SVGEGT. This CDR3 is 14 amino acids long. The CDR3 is CASRSGQRYEKLFF. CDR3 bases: TGTGCCAGCAGATCGGGACAGCGCTACGAAAAACTGTTTTTT.

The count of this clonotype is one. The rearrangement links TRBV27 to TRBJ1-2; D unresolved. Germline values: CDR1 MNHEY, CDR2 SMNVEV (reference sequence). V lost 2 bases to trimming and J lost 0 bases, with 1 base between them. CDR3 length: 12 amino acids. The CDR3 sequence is CASSLANYGYTF. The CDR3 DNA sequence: TGTGCCAGCAGTTTAGCTAACTATGGCTACACCTTC.

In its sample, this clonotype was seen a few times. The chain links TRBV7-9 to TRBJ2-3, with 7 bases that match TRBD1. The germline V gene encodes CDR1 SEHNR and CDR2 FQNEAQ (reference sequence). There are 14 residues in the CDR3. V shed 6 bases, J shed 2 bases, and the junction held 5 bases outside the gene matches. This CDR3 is CASRTGTDTDTQYF. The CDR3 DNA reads TGTGCCAGCAGAACCGGGACAGACACAGATACGCAGTATTTT.

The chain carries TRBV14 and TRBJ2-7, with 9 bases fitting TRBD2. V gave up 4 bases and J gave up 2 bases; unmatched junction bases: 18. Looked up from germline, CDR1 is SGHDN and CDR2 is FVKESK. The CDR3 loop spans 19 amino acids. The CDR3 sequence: CASSRVLLAGTTITYEQYF. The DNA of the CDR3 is TGTGCCAGCAGCCGGGTGTTACTAGCGGGTACTACTATCACCTACGAGCAGTACTTC.

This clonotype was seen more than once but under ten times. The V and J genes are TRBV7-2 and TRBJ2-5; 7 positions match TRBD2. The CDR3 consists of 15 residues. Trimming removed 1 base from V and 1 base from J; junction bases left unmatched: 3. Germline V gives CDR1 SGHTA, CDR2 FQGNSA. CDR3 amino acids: CASSLVGGFQETQYF. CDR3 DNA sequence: TGTGCCAGCAGCTTAGTGGGGGGGTTCCAAGAGACCCAGTACTTC.

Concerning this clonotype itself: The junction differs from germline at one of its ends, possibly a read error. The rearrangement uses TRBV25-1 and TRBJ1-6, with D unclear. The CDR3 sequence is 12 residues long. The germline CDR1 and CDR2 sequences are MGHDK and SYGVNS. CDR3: CASSVGNSPHHF. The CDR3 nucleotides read TGTGCCAGCAGCGTCGGGAATTCACCCCACCACTTT.

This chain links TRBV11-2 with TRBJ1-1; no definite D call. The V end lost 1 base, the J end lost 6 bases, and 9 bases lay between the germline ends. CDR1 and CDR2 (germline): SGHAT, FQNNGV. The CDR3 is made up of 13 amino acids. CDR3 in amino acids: CASSLVQDSEAFF. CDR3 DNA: TGTGCCAGCAGCTTAGTCCAGGATTCTGAAGCTTTCTTT.

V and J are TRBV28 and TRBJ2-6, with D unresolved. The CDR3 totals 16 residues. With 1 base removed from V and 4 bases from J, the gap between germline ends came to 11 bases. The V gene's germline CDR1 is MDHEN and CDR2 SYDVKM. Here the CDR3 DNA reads TGTGCCAGCAGTTTATCACAATCGGGCGGGGCCAACGTCCTGACTTTC. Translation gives CASSLSQSGGANVLTF.